This entry lists 13 T cell receptor beta chains sequenced from one sample in a study of blood T cell repertoires in COVID-19. Using immunoSEQ multiplex PCR, the repertoire was profiled, and TCRdb retains in-frame clones only, with some absent. Among 120,000 to 150,000 clones listed, almost 80% were seen once. Sequenced material: peripheral blood. The receptor source for this set is a man between 50 and 59 years old with active or convalescent COVID-19.

The rearrangement joins TRBV4-2 to TRBJ2-1, with a weak D call TRBD1 (6 bases). Trimming removed 0 bases at V and 3 bases at J, with 15 bases between. The CDR3 has 17 residues. Germline CDR1 is LGHNA and CDR2 is YNFKEQ. DNA for the CDR3: TGTGCCAGCAGCCAAGATCCCCAGGGGACCTACTACAATGAGCAGTTCTTC. This codes for CASSQDPQGTYYNEQFF.

This clone has a single count. This chain joins TRBV6-6 and TRBJ1-2; no firm D call. There are 15 residues in the CDR3. Germline lookup yields CDR1 MNHNY and CDR2 SVGAGI (reference sequence). V lost 0 bases and J 0 bases, leaving 8 bases between the germline ends. The CDR3 loop is CASSYSRDTNYGYTF. CDR3 coding DNA: TGTGCCAGCAGTTACTCGAGAGACACTAACTATGGCTACACCTTC.

V is TRBV2 and J is TRBJ1-5; no firm D call. The CDR3 covers 13 residues. CDR1 is SNHLY, CDR2 FYNNEI, per germline. Trimming took 8 bases from V and 6 from J, leaving 14 bases between them. Here the CDR3 reads CASFPFPGQPQHF. The DNA for the CDR3 is TGTGCCAGCTTTCCTTTCCCGGGTCAGCCCCAGCATTTT.

The rearrangement joins TRBV28 to TRBJ2-7; possible D gene TRBD2, 5 bases. This CDR3 has 11 amino acids. V shed 8 bases and J shed 3 bases, with 8 bases lying between them. Germline V gives CDR1 MDHEN, CDR2 SYDVKM. The CDR3 spells CASEGFYEQYF. In DNA, the CDR3 is TGTGCCAGCGAGGGCTTCTACGAGCAGTACTTC.

The chain has TRBV19 and TRBJ2-2; a possible D gene is TRBD1 (5 bases). The CDR3 covers 15 residues. V was clipped by 2 bases and J by 0 bases, with 7 bases between them. Germline lookup yields CDR1 LNHDA and CDR2 SQIVND (reference sequence). For the CDR3, the DNA is TGTGCCAGTAGTATAATGACAGCGAACACCGGGGAGCTGTTTTTT. This sequence encodes CASSIMTANTGELFF.

This clone was recorded a few times. The rearrangement joins TRBV2 to TRBJ1-2; TRBD1 is a possible D gene (5 bases). Germline V gene sequence: CDR1 SNHLY, CDR2 FYNNEI. The CDR3 is made up of 13 amino acids. V was clipped by 5 bases and J by 4 bases, with 11 bases between them. CDR3 protein: CASSPGFSYGYTF. The DNA for the CDR3 is TGTGCCAGCAGTCCAGGGTTTAGCTATGGCTACACCTTC.

The chain joins TRBV11-3 to TRBJ2-7, with 7 positions matching TRBD2. The CDR3 has 11 amino acids. CDR1 and CDR2 from the germline V gene are SGHNT and YENEEA. J gave up 13 bases and V 5 bases, and 8 bases lay outside the gene matches. CDR3 loop: CASSAGTTVYF. The CDR3 DNA follows: TGTGCCAGCAGCGCCGGGACTACTGTTTACTTC.

The chain carries TRBV24-1 and TRBJ1-5; 7 bases fit TRBD1. This CDR3 spans 16 amino acids. The germline gives CDR1 KGHDR, CDR2 SFDVKD. With 3 bases clipped from V and 0 bases from J, the junction kept 4 bases outside the gene matches. The DNA for the CDR3 is TGTGCCACCAGTGATACCGGGACAGTTAGCAATCAGCCCCAGCATTTT. The encoded protein is CATSDTGTVSNQPQHF.

J is TRBJ2-5 and V is TRBV20-1, with 12 bases that match TRBD2. Germline assignment: CDR1 DFQATT and CDR2 SNEGSKA (reference sequence). The CDR3 length is 17 residues. Trimming cost V 3 bases and J 4 bases; bases outside gene matches: 12. In DNA, the CDR3 is TGCAGTGCTAGTGGGGACCGACTAGCGGGAGTAGGAGAGACCCAGTACTTC. The encoded protein is CSASGDRLAGVGETQYF.

This chain uses TRBV11-2 with TRBJ2-4, with 9 bases lining up with TRBD2. The length of the CDR3 is 14 residues. Germline values: CDR1 SGHAT, CDR2 FQNNGV. V lost 5 bases to trimming and J lost 7 bases; unmatched junction nucleotides: 6. The CDR3 DNA reads TGTGCCAGCAGCGCCGTAGCGGGAGTTAACATTCAGTACTTC. The encoded protein is CASSAVAGVNIQYF.

The chain uses TRBV3-1 (or the pseudogene TRBV3-2) and TRBJ1-1; unclear D gene. Germline V CDR1 and CDR2: LGHDT, YNNKEL (reference sequence). This CDR3 has 13 residues. Trimming pared 1 base from V and 5 bases from J, leaving 8 bases between. The CDR3 sequence: CASSQGEVTEAFF. In DNA, the CDR3 is TGTGCCAGCAGCCAAGGAGAAGTTACTGAAGCTTTCTTT.

The chain links TRBV6-5 to TRBJ1-1; no clear D gene. CDR3 length equals 14 residues. From germline, CDR1 is MNHEY and CDR2 SVGAGI. V lost 0 bases to trimming and J lost 4 bases, with 9 bases between them. CDR3 DNA: TGTGCCAGCAGTTACTCCCCTTTGAGCACTGAAGCTTTCTTT. Encoded protein: CASSYSPLSTEAFF.

The chain couples TRBV28 to TRBJ2-2; 8 bases match TRBD2. There are 16 residues in the CDR3. CDR1 and CDR2 from the germline V gene are MDHEN and SYDVKM. The junction had 8 bases not matched to a gene; V was cut back by 3 bases and J by 5 bases. The CDR3 DNA is TGTGCCAGCAGTTTTCGGAGCGGGAGTGGGACCGGGGAGCTGTTTTTT. It translates to CASSFRSGSGTGELFF. Full variable domain (rest looked up from reference TRBV28 and TRBJ2-2): DVKVTQSSRYLVKRTGEKVFLECVQDMDHENMFWYRQDPGLGLRLIYFSYDVKMKEKGDIPEGYSVSREKKERFSLILESASTNQTSMYLCASSFRSGSGTGELFFGEGSRLTVL.